Included here is one TCR beta chain sequence, with context. In the authors' methods: Estimation of nucleated cell counts relied on the amplification of reference gene primers. Some clones are missing from TCRdb's copy, which holds only in-frame ones; the method was immunoSEQ multiplex PCR. That table furnishes V, J and clone size, whereas the DNA furnished D and trimming. The sample lists about 280,000 clones, 75% to 85% seen once, with 5.1% in the top ten. This record comes from a study of blood T cell repertoires in COVID-19. This CDR3 region has 14 residues. V was cut by 1 base and J by 7 bases, with 12 bases left in between. Germline CDR1 reads KGHSH; CDR2 reads LQKENI.

The specimen sequenced was peripheral blood. The sequence was obtained from a man between 45 and 60 years old with active or convalescent COVID-19. J is TRBJ2-3 and V is TRBV18, with D tentatively TRBD1 (5 bases). As DNA, the CDR3 is TGTGCCAGCTCACCACAGCTGAAGGGGAATACGCAGTATTTT. It specifies CASSPQLKGNTQYF.